The 21 T cell receptor beta chains given below trace back to one sample, sequenced in a study of molecular identifiers for immune sequencing clone quantification. TCRdb ran MiXCR on the PCR reads and lists one entry per CDR3 protein. The sample has about half a million distinct CDR3 sequences; around 23% are singletons. Sequencing was performed on naive CD8+ T cells from blood, with Jurkat cell RNA spiked in. Subset given: FACS-sorted CD8+CD4-CCR7+CD45RA+ naive T cells. The receptors come from a human donor in good health. Some libraries in this study had Jurkat cell RNA spiked in.

The rearrangement uses TRBV4-1 and TRBJ2-2, with D perhaps TRBD1 (5 bases). CDR3 length equals 15 residues. Trimming left V 4 bases short and J 0 bases short, with 9 bases between. CDR1 and CDR2 (germline): MGHRA, YSYEKL. The CDR3 reads CASSRQPTNTGELFF. DNA of the CDR3: TGCGCCAGCAGCCGACAGCCGACGAACACCGGGGAGCTGTTTTTT.

This clonotype was observed at least ten times. This chain links TRBV12-3 or TRBV12-4 with TRBJ2-3, with D maybe TRBD1 (6 bases). The CDR3 covers 13 residues. V was shortened by 6 bases and J by 9 bases, with 16 bases between the two germline ends. CDR3 in amino acids: CASRGDNLLTQYF. DNA of the CDR3: TGTGCCAGCAGAGGGGACAACCTTTTGACGCAGTATTTT.

This clonotype has more than one count but fewer than ten. The chain employs TRBV6-2 or TRBV6-3 and TRBJ2-5, with D perhaps TRBD1 (5 bases). The V end was cut by 6 bases, the J end by 1 base, with 18 bases between. The germline CDR1 and CDR2 sequences are MNHEY and SVGEGT. The CDR3 covers 16 residues. CDR3 protein: CASSWPRQTAQETQYF. CDR3 nucleotide sequence: TGTGCCAGCAGCTGGCCCAGGCAGACAGCCCAAGAGACCCAGTACTTC.

At least ten counts were recorded for this clonotype. The CDR3 reads CASSQTGTGVDEQYF. In DNA, the CDR3 is TGTGCCAGCAGCCAAACCGGGACAGGGGTCGACGAGCAGTACTTC. The rearrangement joins TRBV12-3 or TRBV12-4 to TRBJ2-7, with 10 positions matching TRBD1. Germline trimming cut 6 bases from V and 5 bases from J; bases unmatched to any gene: 10. CDR3 length: 15 amino acids.

This clonotype was seen ten or more times. The V and J genes are TRBV7-2 and TRBJ1-1, with D possibly being TRBD1 (5 bases). V was clipped by 1 base and J by 3 bases, with 9 bases between them. Germline CDR1 and CDR2: SGHTA and FQGNSA. The CDR3 has 14 residues. The CDR3 DNA is TGTGCCAGCAGCTTAGGGGGCGTTTACACTGAAGCTTTCTTT. It yields the protein CASSLGGVYTEAFF.

The chain combines TRBV11-2 with TRBJ2-5; D not certain. The CDR3 consists of 13 residues. Germline CDR1 reads SGHAT; CDR2 reads FQNNGV. V lost 8 bases and J lost 5, with 15 bases in between. The CDR3 DNA is TGTGCCAGCCGCTACTGGGGATCGGAGACCCAGTACTTC. Residues: CASRYWGSETQYF.

Notes on this clonotype: The junction shows a germline mismatch at one end, possibly a read error. The chain has TRBV5-1 and TRBJ2-5, with no clear D. This CDR3 has 14 residues. Germline V CDR1 and CDR2: SGHRS, YFSETQ. The CDR3 DNA reads TGCGCCAGCACGCCAGACGCAGACCAAGAGACCCCGTACTTC. The encoded protein is CASTPDADQETPYF. The full variable domain, completed using reference TRBV5-1 and TRBJ2-5, is KAGVTQTPRYLIKTRGQQVTLSCSPISGHRSVSWYQQTPGQGLQFLFEYFSETQRNKGNFPGRFSGRQFSNSRSEMNVSTLELGDSALYLCASTPDADQETPYFGPGTRLLVL.

This clonotype was seen a few times. The chain links TRBV6-2 or TRBV6-3 to TRBJ1-4; tentative D call: TRBD1 (5 bases). The CDR3 has 15 residues. The germline V gene has CDR1 MNHEY and CDR2 SVGEGT. V was cut by 6 bases and J by 0 bases, with 11 bases left in between. In DNA, the CDR3 is TGTGCCAGCAGCTCAAGGGACTCAACTAATGAAAAACTGTTTTTT. It yields the protein CASSSRDSTNEKLFF.

On this clonotype: A much larger clonotype is one base distant, so this may be a read error. V gene TRBV6-5 combines with J gene TRBJ1-1; D unclear. Germline CDR1 is MNHEY and CDR2 is SVGAGI. The CDR3 loop spans 14 amino acids. Here the CDR3 DNA reads TGTGCCAGCAGTTATCAGAGATTGAACACTGAAGCTCTCTTT. This sequence encodes CASSYQRLNTEALF.

V is TRBV27 and J is TRBJ2-4; D tentatively reads TRBD1 or TRBD2 (6 bases each). The germline gives CDR1 MNHEY, CDR2 SMNVEV (reference sequence). The CDR3 has 13 residues. The V gene lost 5 bases and the J gene lost 14 bases, with 19 bases spanning the gap. In DNA, the CDR3 is TGTGCCAGCAGTCTCCGGGGGCCGTCCATGGAGTACTTC. Translating it yields CASSLRGPSMEYF.

This clonotype has a count of ten or more. The CDR3 loop reads CASSERSHRKTQYF. The CDR3 DNA follows: TGTGCCAGCAGTGAACGCAGCCATAGGAAGACCCAGTACTTC. The chain is built from TRBV25-1 and TRBJ2-5, with D unresolved. Germline CDR1 reads MGHDK; CDR2 reads SYGVNS. The CDR3 totals 14 residues. V lost 2 bases to trimming and J lost 6 bases, with 13 bases between them.

The J gene is TRBJ1-2, the V gene TRBV29-1; D may be TRBD1 (6 bases). V gave up 7 bases and J gave up 0 bases, with 24 bases separating them. Germline values: CDR1 SQVTM, CDR2 ANQGSEA. The CDR3 extends over 17 amino acids. The CDR3 DNA follows: TGCAGCGCCGCCCAGGGTTCGGGGGCTACGTCTAACTATGGCTACACCTTC. Translating gives CSAAQGSGATSNYGYTF.

This clonotype was observed a handful of times. The V call is TRBV6-2 or TRBV6-3, the J call TRBJ1-5; no firm D call. Germline V gives CDR1 MNHEY, CDR2 SVGEGT. This CDR3 region has 14 residues. V gave up 3 bases and J gave up 6 bases, with 12 bases separating them. Written as DNA, the CDR3 is TGTGCCAGCAGTTATCTGGGGTCCAGTCAGCCCCAGCATTTT. Its translation is CASSYLGSSQPQHF.

This clonotype was seen many times. V is TRBV5-1 and J is TRBJ2-7, with a possible D match to TRBD1 (6 bases). Germline-derived CDR1 and CDR2 are SGHRS and YFSETQ. The CDR3 is made up of 12 amino acids. V was pared by 4 bases and J by 6 bases, with 11 bases between. CDR3: CASSDTGSEQYF. As DNA, the CDR3 is TGCGCCAGCAGCGACACAGGGTCCGAGCAGTACTTC.

This clonotype was seen ten or more times. The chain carries TRBV23-1 and TRBJ2-3; 9 bases agree with TRBD2. TRBV23-1 falls under the ORF class, with uncertain function. With 8 bases clipped from V and 1 base from J, the junction kept 4 bases outside the gene matches. This CDR3 has 14 amino acids. CDR3 sequence reads: CASRPSGGTDTQYF. For the CDR3, the DNA is TGCGCCAGCCGTCCTAGCGGGGGCACAGATACGCAGTATTTT.

This clonotype was detected ten times or more. This chain uses TRBV9 with TRBJ2-3; 9 bases are shared with TRBD2. The J segment lost 6 bases and the V segment lost 0 bases, leaving 8 bases of the junction unmatched. CDR3 length: 16 amino acids. Per the germline V gene, CDR1 is SGDLS and CDR2 is YYNGEE. The CDR3, as DNA: TGTGCCAGCAGCGTAGAGGGGCGGGGGGGATTCGATACGCAGTATTTT. Protein sequence: CASSVEGRGGFDTQYF.

This clonotype occurred a few times. The chain has TRBV3-1 and TRBJ2-2; 7 nucleotides align to TRBD2. CDR1 is LGHDT and CDR2 is YNNKEL in the germline V gene (reference sequence). The V gene end was trimmed by 3 bases and the J gene end by 1 base; junction bases not matched to a gene: 8. The CDR3 runs to 17 residues. The DNA of the CDR3 is TGTGCCAGCAGCCACCTCCCTCTAGCGGAGAACACCGGGGAGCTGTTTTTT. It codes for CASSHLPLAENTGELFF.

The chain has TRBV13 and TRBJ2-7; no definite D call. CDR3 size: 15 residues. Trimming cost V 5 bases and J 3 bases, with 17 bases left between them. The germline CDR1 and CDR2 sequences are PRHDT and FYEKMQ (reference sequence). The CDR3 DNA is TGTGCCAGCAGCCCTAACCGGGCTCCGGTCTACGAGCAGTACTTC. It translates to CASSPNRAPVYEQYF.

The V and J genes are TRBV9 and TRBJ1-1; D might be TRBD1 (6 bases). With 4 bases removed from V and 4 bases from J, the gap between germline ends came to 14 bases. Germline V CDR1 and CDR2: SGDLS, YYNGEE. This CDR3 is built from 14 residues. The CDR3 coding sequence is TGTGCCAGCAGCCAGTACAGGGTTGGCACTGAAGCTTTCTTT. The encoded protein is CASSQYRVGTEAFF.

The rearrangement links TRBV20-1 to TRBJ2-5; 11 positions match TRBD1. This CDR3 is 18 amino acids long. J gave up 0 bases and V 7 bases, and 16 bases lay outside the gene matches. Germline CDR1 DFQATT, CDR2 SNEGSKA (reference sequence). CDR3 nucleotide sequence: TGCAGTGTCATAACTTGGACAGGGGGCATGGGGAACCAAGAGACCCAGTACTTC. Its translation: CSVITWTGGMGNQETQYF.

The V and J genes are TRBV20-1 and TRBJ2-7, with 15 bases fitting TRBD2. The CDR3 runs 17 residues. V was pared by 4 bases and J by 4 bases, with 11 bases of the junction left unmatched. Per germline, CDR1 DFQATT and CDR2 SNEGSKA (reference sequence). The CDR3 reads CSATPGLAGGLNYEQYF. The DNA for the CDR3 is TGCAGTGCTACCCCGGGACTAGCGGGGGGACTTAATTACGAGCAGTACTTC.